This TCR beta chain was found in a study of blood T cell repertoires in COVID-19. Overall study context: The United States, Italy and Spain provided the acute and convalescent COVID-19 samples. Nucleic acid was either cDNA or gDNA, and it came from T cells, B-cell-depleted T cells, or PBMCs.

Authors' analysis steps: By means of reference gene primer amplification, nucleated cell counts were estimated. Profiling relied on immunoSEQ multiplex PCR, and the TCRdb table lists in-frame clones only, not all of them. The V and J calls and clone size were taken over from that table, and D and trimming were inferred from the DNA. This table holds approximately 140,000 clones, 85% to 90% found once. In germline, CDR1 is MNHEY, CDR2 SVGAGI. The CDR3 is 12 amino acids. Trimming took off 7 bases at V and 5 bases at J, with 11 bases between the two ends. This sequence was found in a man aged 50 to 60 with active or convalescent COVID-19. J is TRBJ2-5 and V is TRBV6-5; a possible D gene is TRBD2 (6 bases). Sample: peripheral blood. The CDR3 region has the DNA TGTGCCAGCATCCCTCGGGGGGAGACCCAGTACTTC. Translation: CASIPRGETQYF.